These 19 T cell receptor beta chains were all obtained from the same sample, sequenced in a study of technical replicates of blood from a handful of donors. Sequencing was performed with immunoSEQ multiplex PCR; in TCRdb, only in-frame clones are kept and a portion is missing. This sample has about 73,000 clones, with 90% to 95% found just once. Sequencing input: PBMCs. The receptors here all came from a human donor in good health. Some clones in this sample may be carry-over from other donors' samples.

In this sample, this clone turned up once. The chain employs TRBV6-5 and TRBJ1-2; D gene uncertain. CDR3 length: 14 residues. In germline, CDR1 is MNHEY, CDR2 SVGAGI. V dropped 6 bases and J dropped 6 bases, with 17 bases sitting between them. The CDR3 region has the DNA TGTGCCAGCAGGATGGCAGGAGGATTTGATGGCTACACCTTC. This codes for CASRMAGGFDGYTF.

The chain couples TRBV5-1 to TRBJ2-1; 11 nucleotides match TRBD2. CDR1 is SGHRS, CDR2 YFSETQ, per germline. The CDR3 spans 15 residues. The trim removed 0 bases at V and 8 bases at J, leaving 4 bases unmatched. Here the CDR3 reads CASSLVTSGSDEQFF. CDR3 nucleotides: TGCGCCAGCAGCTTGGTCACTAGCGGGAGTGATGAGCAGTTCTTC. Drawing the rest from reference TRBV5-1 and TRBJ2-1, the complete variable domain is KAGVTQTPRYLIKTRGQQVTLSCSPISGHRSVSWYQQTPGQGLQFLFEYFSETQRNKGNFPGRFSGRQFSNSRSEMNVSTLELGDSALYLCASSLVTSGSDEQFFGPGTRLTVL.

This sequence joins TRBV9 and TRBJ1-4; 9 bases are shared with TRBD1. J lost 8 bases, V lost 5 bases, and 7 bases had no gene match. CDR1 and CDR2 (germline): SGDLS, YYNGEE. The CDR3 has 14 amino acids. The CDR3 DNA is TGTGCCAGCAGTGGGACAGGGAGTGCGGAAAAACTGTTTTTT. Translated, it gives CASSGTGSAEKLFF.

The chain joins TRBV6-6 to TRBJ2-5; 8 nucleotides match TRBD2. This CDR3 is built from 15 residues. CDR1 and CDR2 from the germline V gene are MNHNY and SVGAGI (reference sequence). Trimming took 2 bases from V and 3 from J; bases not matched to a gene: 5. The CDR3 region is CASSYGGGSEETQYF. In DNA, the CDR3 is TGTGCCAGCAGTTACGGCGGGGGGTCGGAAGAGACCCAGTACTTC.

CDR3 residues: CASSLIAGHHEQFF. The CDR3 nucleotides read TGTGCCAGCAGCTTAATCGCAGGGCACCATGAGCAGTTCTTC. The chain employs TRBV5-5 and TRBJ2-1; possible D gene TRBD1, 5 bases. Germline V lookup: CDR1 SGHKS, CDR2 YYEKEE (reference sequence). V shed 2 bases and J shed 8 bases, with 14 bases lying between them. The CDR3 totals 14 residues.

The gene calls are TRBV7-6 and TRBJ1-3; D unclear. There are 14 residues in the CDR3. V was trimmed by 5 bases and J by 0 bases, leaving 8 bases between them. Germline CDR1 reads SGHVS; CDR2 reads FNYEAQ. CDR3 in amino acids: CASSQDFSGNTIYF. The CDR3 bases are TGTGCCAGCAGCCAGGACTTCTCTGGAAACACCATATATTTT.

A word on this clone: Relative to the germline gene, one junction end is altered; a read error may explain this. The chain couples TRBV10-3 to TRBJ2-7; 11 bases fit TRBD2. In germline, CDR1 is ENHRY, CDR2 SYGVKD. This CDR3 has 13 amino acids. The CDR3 bases are TGTGCCATCAGTGAGGGGCGCGGGACTAGCGGAAACTTC. Translating gives CAISEGRGTSGNF.

The chain's CDR3 is CASSLEVDSYGYTF. The CDR3 bases are TGTGCCAGCAGCTTGGAGGTGGACTCGTATGGCTACACCTTC. The J gene is TRBJ1-2, the V gene TRBV7-9, with D unclear. This CDR3 contains 14 residues. The germline CDR1 and CDR2 sequences are SEHNR and FQNEAQ (reference sequence). Trimming shortened V by 3 bases and J by 5 bases, and 13 bases separated the two germline ends.

The chain combines TRBV29-1 with TRBJ2-7; 8 bases match TRBD1. This CDR3 has 15 residues. With 1 base clipped from V and 1 base from J, the junction kept 6 bases outside the gene matches. Germline-derived CDR1 and CDR2 are SQVTM and ANQGSEA. CDR3 sequence (DNA): TGCAGCGTTGAAGGATGGACAGGGAAATCCTACGAGCAGTACTTC. Translation: CSVEGWTGKSYEQYF.

This clone was detected only a few times. The V and J genes are TRBV4-1 and TRBJ2-1; 8 nucleotides agree with TRBD2. The CDR3 length is 15 residues. V lost 2 bases, J lost 3 bases, and 3 bases stayed unmatched. Germline V gene data show CDR1 as MGHRA and CDR2 as YSYEKL. The CDR3 protein is CASSQISGDYNEQFF. For the CDR3, the DNA is TGCGCCAGCAGCCAAATTAGCGGGGACTACAATGAGCAGTTCTTC.

V gene TRBV25-1 combines with J gene TRBJ2-3; possible D gene TRBD2, 6 bases. V lost 5 bases and J lost 9, with 9 bases in between. CDR1 is MGHDK, CDR2 SYGVNS, per germline. The CDR3 totals 11 residues. In DNA, the CDR3 is TGTGCCAGCAGTCCCCGGGAGACGCAGTATTTT. This codes for CASSPRETQYF.

The rearrangement joins TRBV6-4 to TRBJ2-1, with 9 positions matching TRBD1. V was pared by 0 bases and J by 8 bases, with 8 bases of the junction left unmatched. CDR3 size: 16 residues. Germline CDR1 is MRHNA and CDR2 is SNTAGT. CDR3 nucleotide sequence: TGTGCCAGCAGTGACTCCCGGGACAGGGTAAGGGATGAGCAGTTCTTC. This sequence encodes CASSDSRDRVRDEQFF.

The chain links TRBV11-2 to TRBJ1-6; D gene uncertain. The germline CDR1 and CDR2 sequences are SGHAT and FQNNGV. The V and J ends lost 2 bases and 2 bases respectively, with 10 bases between them. This CDR3 has 16 amino acids. The CDR3 nucleotides are TGTGCCAGCAGCTTACCCCTCTCAGCCTATAATTCACCCCTCCACTTT. It translates to CASSLPLSAYNSPLHF.

The CDR3, as DNA: TGTGCCAGCAGTTTGCGCCAATGGAGGAGGGATCAGTTCTTC. This sequence encodes CASSLRQWRRDQFF. The chain links TRBV13 to TRBJ2-1; D might be TRBD2 (6 bases). The CDR3 totals 14 residues. Trimming stripped 6 bases from V and 13 bases from J, with 22 bases between. CDR1 is PRHDT, CDR2 FYEKMQ, per germline (reference sequence).

V gene TRBV12-5 combines with J gene TRBJ2-1; the D gene is possibly TRBD2 (5 bases). The germline CDR1 and CDR2 sequences are LGHNT and FRNRAP. With 6 bases removed from V and 2 bases from J, the gap between germline ends came to 11 bases. CDR3 size: 14 residues. The CDR3: CASGTLGAYNEQFF. In DNA form, the CDR3 reads TGTGCTAGTGGGACACTAGGAGCCTACAATGAGCAGTTCTTC.

This clone is a singleton in its sample. The V and J genes are TRBV9 and TRBJ2-7; 8 nucleotides match TRBD1. CDR3 size: 14 residues. CDR1 SGDLS and CDR2 YYNGEE come from the germline V gene. J lost 6 bases, V lost 0 bases, and 5 bases had no gene match. The CDR3 reads CASSVEDRVGEQYF. The CDR3 nucleotides are TGTGCCAGCAGCGTAGAGGACAGGGTAGGCGAGCAGTACTTC.

The rearrangement uses TRBV5-4 and TRBJ2-3; 7 bases match TRBD1. The length of the CDR3 is 16 residues. Trimming cost V 4 bases and J 1 base; bases outside gene matches: 9. CDR1 SGHNT and CDR2 YYREEE come from the germline V gene (reference sequence). The CDR3 DNA reads as TGTGCCAGCAGCCAAGGACAGGCCGGTGGCACAGATACGCAGTATTTT. Residues: CASSQGQAGGTDTQYF.

This clone was observed a few times. The chain links TRBV6-5 to TRBJ1-1, with a tentative D call TRBD1 (5 bases). Trimming left V 2 bases short and J 10 bases short, with 17 bases between. CDR3 length: 14 amino acids. Germline CDR1 reads MNHEY; CDR2 reads SVGAGI. CDR3 DNA sequence: TGTGCCAGCAGTTACCAGGGCCAGACGGTGGGAGCTTTCTTT. It encodes CASSYQGQTVGAFF.

The chain uses TRBV7-2 and TRBJ2-2; 7 nucleotides agree with TRBD1. V was pared by 5 bases and J by 5 bases, with 8 bases of the junction left unmatched. The CDR3 runs 15 residues. Germline CDR1 reads SGHTA; CDR2 reads FQGNSA. The CDR3 DNA sequence: TGTGCCAGCAGCATCGGACAGGAACGGACCGGGGAGCTGTTTTTT. Protein: CASSIGQERTGELFF.